The clone carrying this T cell receptor beta chain appeared a few times. As yet, its antigen is unknown. Exclusion followed for patients with uncontrolled infection, other autoimmune disease, pregnancy or lactation. Each diagnosis drew on symptoms, thyroxine, TRAb, thyroid ultrasound and orbital computed tomography findings. Germline assignment: CDR1 MNHNS and CDR2 SASEGT. Trimming took off 6 bases at V and 4 bases at J, with 15 bases between the two ends. The CDR3 is 14 amino acids. Amplified TCR beta CDR3 regions derived from RNA transcripts. The HTBI primer set drove a first-round RT-PCR of the TCR CDR3. TCRdb reanalysed the multiplex PCR reads using MiXCR and keeps one entry per CDR3 protein. The profile shows around 720,000 distinct CDR3 sequences, approximately 40% of them singletons. This record belongs to a study of T cells in Graves' hyperthyroidism and ophthalmopathy. Study as a whole: Pretreatment peripheral blood was obtained at initial diagnosis. Study conclusions and caveats: Blood also showed most of the thyroid clonotypes that were expanded above 0.001.

The rearrangement uses TRBV6-1 and TRBJ1-2; TRBD1 is a possible D gene (6 bases). The sequence derives from a woman between 40 and 50 years old with Graves' hyperthyroidism. Input material: blood. The CDR3 region is CASRGDKSPYGYTF. The CDR3 coding sequence is TGTGCCAGCAGGGGGGACAAGTCCCCCTATGGCTACACCTTC.